One and the same sample provided the 30 T cell receptor beta chains below, sequenced in a study of T cells in Graves' hyperthyroidism and ophthalmopathy. The TCR beta CDR3 regions underwent amplification using RNA transcripts as the source. First-round RT-PCR with HTBI primers amplified the TCR CDR3 region. MiXCR, run by TCRdb on the multiplex PCR reads, gives a single entry per CDR3 protein. The profile covers about 760,000 distinct CDR3 sequences, with 30% to 40% appearing a single time and roughly 30% taken by the ten largest. Sequenced material: blood. These receptors originate from a woman aged 35 to 49 with Graves' hyperthyroidism.

The rearrangement links TRBV10-3 to TRBJ1-1; no definite D call. Trimming removed 10 bases at V and 5 bases at J, with 20 bases between. Germline values: CDR1 ENHRY, CDR2 SYGVKD. This CDR3 spans 14 amino acids. CDR3 residues: CASGLVLSGTEAFF. The DNA for the CDR3 is TGTGCCAGCGGACTAGTTTTGAGCGGGACTGAAGCTTTCTTT.

This clonotype was picked up a small number of times. The chain has TRBV7-2 and TRBJ1-2; 9 positions agree with TRBD1. There are 14 residues in the CDR3. V gave up 1 base and J gave up 9 bases; unmatched junction bases: 6. From germline, CDR1 is SGHTA and CDR2 FQGNSA. Written as DNA, the CDR3 is TGTGCCAGCAGCTTAGACACAGGGGGCACAAGCTACACCTTC. Translating gives CASSLDTGGTSYTF.

This clonotype came up a few times. The chain couples TRBV2 to TRBJ2-2; TRBD1 matches 7 bases. The CDR3 consists of 15 residues. The V segment lost 9 bases and the J segment 4 bases; nucleotides outside the gene matches: 11. Germline V CDR1 and CDR2: SNHLY, FYNNEI. The CDR3 region is CARTTGTAPTGELFF. Here the CDR3 DNA reads TGTGCCAGGACGACCGGGACAGCTCCCACCGGGGAGCTGTTTTTT.

The chain carries TRBV24-1 and TRBJ2-1, with D hard to call. CDR1 is KGHDR, CDR2 SFDVKD, per germline. V was pared by 11 bases and J by 0 bases, with 16 bases between. CDR3 length: 15 amino acids. CDR3 DNA: TGTGCCAGCAGCCGAGACTTGAGCTCCTACAATGAGCAGTTCTTC. Its translation: CASSRDLSSYNEQFF.

The V gene is TRBV6-5, the J gene TRBJ1-2; TRBD1 matches 7 bases. Germline V gene data show CDR1 as MNHEY and CDR2 as SVGAGI. V was clipped by 0 bases and J by 8 bases; unmatched bases: 6. The CDR3 spans 14 residues. The CDR3 loop is CASSYSGGLYGYTF. The CDR3 DNA follows: TGTGCCAGCAGTTACTCAGGGGGCCTCTACGGCTACACCTTC.

This clonotype was seen at least ten times. The rearrangement joins TRBV7-8 to TRBJ1-2, with D possibly TRBD1 on 6 matching bases. Germline CDR1 is SGHVS and CDR2 is FQNEAQ. Trimming removed 3 bases from V and 2 bases from J, with 22 bases in between. The CDR3 length is 18 residues. CDR3 in DNA: TGTGCCAGCAGCTTCTTCCCTTTACCAGGGGCAATGAACTATGGCTACACCTTC. As protein: CASSFFPLPGAMNYGYTF.

This clonotype was counted a few times. The chain combines TRBV4-3 with TRBJ1-4, with D perhaps TRBD1 (6 bases). The germline V gene encodes CDR1 LGHNA and CDR2 YSLEER. The CDR3 length is 12 residues. The V gene lost 11 bases and the J gene lost 7 bases, with 14 bases spanning the gap. The CDR3 DNA follows: TGCGCCGGACGGGGGCTAAGTGAAAAACTGTTTTTT. Its translation is CAGRGLSEKLFF.

This clonotype was found many times. This chain joins TRBV7-9 and TRBJ1-1; D uncertain. Germline assignment: CDR1 SEHNR and CDR2 FQNEAQ (reference sequence). V was shortened by 10 bases and J by 6 bases, with 12 bases between the two germline ends. The CDR3 has 11 amino acids. CDR3: CATRPGAEAFF. DNA of the CDR3: TGTGCCACTCGGCCTGGTGCTGAAGCTTTCTTT. Looking up the rest from reference TRBV7-9 and TRBJ1-1 gives the full variable domain: DTGVSQNPRHKITKRGQNVTFRCDPISEHNRLYWYRQTLGQGPEFLTYFQNEAQLEKSRLLSDRFSAERPKGSFSTLEIQRTEQGDSAMYLCATRPGAEAFFGQGTRLTVV.

This clonotype occurred many times. This rearrangement joins TRBV25-1 to TRBJ1-2; D is possibly TRBD1 (5 bases). Trimming removed 11 bases at V and 5 bases at J, with 15 bases between. This CDR3 is built from 12 residues. CDR1 is MGHDK, CDR2 SYGVNS, per germline. CDR3 sequence: CAVWGNGYGYTF. CDR3 nucleotides: TGTGCCGTATGGGGGAACGGATATGGCTACACCTTC.

This clonotype was counted at least ten times. The chain uses TRBV5-1 and TRBJ2-2; no firm D call. CDR3 length: 15 residues. Trimming took 1 base from V and 4 from J, leaving 11 bases between them. The germline CDR1 and CDR2 sequences are SGHRS and YFSETQ. CDR3 DNA: TGCGCCAGCAGCTTGATTCCGCAAGGCACCGGGGAGCTGTTTTTT. This gives the protein CASSLIPQGTGELFF.

This clonotype was seen many times. The rearrangement links TRBV5-8 to TRBJ1-2; possibly TRBD1 for D (5 bases). Germline CDR1 is SGHTS and CDR2 is YDEGEE. This CDR3 has 14 residues. Between the trimmed V and J ends, which lost 7 bases and 2 bases, there was a span of 15 bases. Written as DNA, the CDR3 is TGTGCCAGCGGTGAGAGGGGAACCAACTATGGCTACACCTTC. Translation: CASGERGTNYGYTF.

This clonotype has only a few counts. The genes are TRBV4-1 and TRBJ1-5, with a possible D match to TRBD1 (5 bases). The CDR3 length is 15 residues. Trimming took 4 bases from V and 5 from J, leaving 15 bases between them. Germline assignment: CDR1 MGHRA and CDR2 YSYEKL. Here the CDR3 DNA reads TGCGCCAGCAGCCCCGCGGGGGTTGAGGATCAGCCCCAGCATTTT. Translating gives CASSPAGVEDQPQHF.

Concerning this clonotype: At one end the junction does not follow the germline gene, possibly because of a read error. The chain employs TRBV7-2 and TRBJ1-2; 7 bases match TRBD1. This CDR3 is 15 amino acids long. CDR1 and CDR2 (germline): SGHTA, FQGNSA. The CDR3 reads CASSQGSGQNYGYTF. Here the CDR3 DNA reads TGCGCCAGCAGCCAAGGTTCGGGACAGAACTATGGCTACACCTTC.

The chain couples TRBV6-5 to TRBJ1-4, with TRBD1 identical over 11 bases. The CDR3 runs 16 residues. J lost 3 bases, V lost 6 bases, and 6 bases had no gene match. The germline V gene encodes CDR1 MNHEY and CDR2 SVGAGI. The CDR3 DNA reads TGTGCCAGCAGCCGGACAGGGGGCGAGTCTAATGAAAAACTGTTTTTT. Its translation: CASSRTGGESNEKLFF.

In this sample, this clonotype turned up a few times. The J gene is TRBJ2-7, the V gene TRBV12-3 or TRBV12-4; D uncertain. The CDR3 spans 16 residues. Trimming took 3 bases from V and 0 from J, leaving 15 bases between them. As DNA, the CDR3 is TGTGCCAGCAGTTTGTTATTTTTGGGATTCTCCTACGAGCAGTACTTC. This translates into CASSLLFLGFSYEQYF.

A few counts support this clonotype. The chain recombines TRBV20-1 with TRBJ2-7; D is unresolved. Germline CDR1 and CDR2: DFQATT and SNEGSKA (reference sequence). Trimming took 0 bases from V and 0 from J, leaving 9 bases between them. The CDR3 totals 14 residues. The CDR3 sequence: CSARDTQTSYEQYF. As DNA, the CDR3 is TGCAGTGCTAGAGACACCCAGACCTCCTACGAGCAGTACTTC.

There are many counts of this clonotype. The rearrangement uses TRBV5-1 and TRBJ2-5; D not certain. The ends were cut back, 0 bases at V and 5 bases at J, with 8 bases in the middle. The CDR3 is made up of 13 amino acids. Germline values: CDR1 SGHRS, CDR2 YFSETQ. The CDR3 loop is CASSLEDVETQYF. CDR3 coding DNA: TGCGCCAGCAGCTTGGAGGACGTTGAGACCCAGTACTTC.

The chain employs TRBV4-1 and TRBJ1-2; D not certain. The CDR3 runs to 13 residues. Trimming cost V 1 base and J 4 bases, with 7 bases left between them. Germline V gene sequence: CDR1 MGHRA, CDR2 YSYEKL. The CDR3 coding sequence is TGCGCCAGCAGCCAAGCTGGGATCTATGGCTACACCTTC. Translated, it gives CASSQAGIYGYTF.

The chain employs TRBV6-1 and TRBJ2-2, with TRBD1 matching 8 bases. This CDR3 spans 14 amino acids. Germline V lookup: CDR1 MNHNS, CDR2 SASEGT. J lost 7 bases, V lost 5 bases, and 6 bases had no gene match. The CDR3: CASSHTGGIGELFF. The CDR3 DNA sequence: TGTGCCAGCAGTCACACAGGGGGTATCGGGGAGCTGTTTTTT.

This clonotype appeared a few times. The chain links TRBV7-2 to TRBJ2-3; no clear D. Germline assignment: CDR1 SGHTA and CDR2 FQGNSA. Trimming shortened V by 5 bases and J by 5 bases, and 14 bases separated the two germline ends. This CDR3 contains 14 residues. CDR3 sequence: CASSPGLVVDTQYF. Written as DNA, the CDR3 is TGTGCCAGCAGCCCTGGCCTTGTGGTAGATACGCAGTATTTT.

Worth noting for this clonotype: Being one base from a much bigger clone, this may be a read error. This chain uses TRBV19 with TRBJ2-7, with D perhaps given as TRBD1 or TRBD2 (5 bases each). CDR3 length: 12 residues. V dropped 9 bases and J dropped 4 bases, with 13 bases sitting between them. CDR1 is LNHDA and CDR2 is SQIVND in the germline V gene (reference sequence). CDR3 sequence reads: CASSSREYEQYF. The CDR3 bases are TGTGCCAGCAGTTCCAGGGAGTACGAGCAGTACTTC.

This clonotype was counted a few times. The rearrangement joins TRBV12-3 or TRBV12-4 to TRBJ1-2; D is possibly TRBD1 (5 bases). CDR3 length equals 15 residues. Trimming shortened V by 6 bases and J by 4 bases, and 18 bases separated the two germline ends. This CDR3 reads CASSHQGERIYGYTF. The CDR3 DNA sequence: TGTGCCAGCAGCCACCAGGGAGAGAGAATCTATGGCTACACCTTC.

A note on this clonotype: This could be a read error, since a much larger clone is one nucleotide away. The chain joins TRBV29-1 to TRBJ2-7, with no clear D. The CDR3 contains 15 residues. Trimming stripped 2 bases from V and 0 bases from J, with 14 bases between. Germline CDR1 SQVTM, CDR2 ANQGSEA. CDR3 bases: TGCAGCGTTGAAATTGCCAAGGTACGCTCCTACGAGCAGTACTTC. It is translated as CSVEIAKVRSYEQYF.

The chain has TRBV28 and TRBJ2-7; 9 positions match TRBD2. Germline V lookup: CDR1 MDHEN, CDR2 SYDVKM. This CDR3 is built from 14 residues. The V segment lost 8 bases and the J segment 1 base; nucleotides outside the gene matches: 6. CDR3: CASCAAGGSYEQYF. DNA for the CDR3: TGTGCCAGCTGCGCAGCGGGAGGATCCTACGAGCAGTACTTC.

This clonotype was found many times. In nucleotides, the CDR3 is TGTGCCAGCAGTTCGGGACTAGCGGGAAAGCAGTACTTC. Translation gives CASSSGLAGKQYF. The chain employs TRBV2 and TRBJ2-7, with TRBD2 matching 13 bases. The CDR3 has 13 amino acids. Looked up from germline, CDR1 is SNHLY and CDR2 is FYNNEI. The junction had 3 bases not matched to a gene; V was cut back by 5 bases and J by 8 bases. Based on the CDR3 plus reference TRBV2 and TRBJ2-7, the full variable domain is EPEVTQTPSHQVTQMGQEVILRCVPISNHLYFYWYRQILGQKVEFLVSFYNNEISEKSEIFDDQFSVERPDGSNFTLKIRSTKLEDSAMYFCASSSGLAGKQYFGPGTRLTVT.

The chain combines TRBV7-9 with TRBJ1-4, with a tentative D call TRBD1 (6 bases). The CDR3 has 14 amino acids. The V gene lost 5 bases and the J gene lost 8 bases, with 15 bases spanning the gap. Germline-derived CDR1 and CDR2 are SEHNR and FQNEAQ (reference sequence). Written as DNA, the CDR3 is TGTGCCAGCAGCCGCGAAGGGCAGGGGGAAAAACTGTTTTTT. Translating it yields CASSREGQGEKLFF.

This rearrangement joins TRBV20-1 to TRBJ1-6; no definite D call. This CDR3 is 17 amino acids long. The germline gives CDR1 DFQATT, CDR2 SNEGSKA (reference sequence). The V end lost 1 base, the J end lost 7 bases, and 20 bases lay between the germline ends. DNA for the CDR3: TGCAGTGCTAGAGGGCCCCTAGAGACTAGCGGCAATTCACCCCTCCACTTT. Translated, it gives CSARGPLETSGNSPLHF.

The sample holds many counts of this clonotype. J is TRBJ2-7 and V is TRBV28, with D perhaps matching TRBD2 (5 bases). CDR3 length: 12 residues. V gave up 9 bases and J gave up 4 bases, with 13 bases separating them. Germline lookup yields CDR1 MDHEN and CDR2 SYDVKM. This chain's CDR3 is CASGGGRYEQYF. The CDR3 DNA reads as TGTGCCAGTGGAGGAGGAAGGTACGAGCAGTACTTC.

For this clonotype: This sequence may be a read error, since a much larger clone differs from it by one base. This rearrangement joins TRBV10-3 to TRBJ2-3; D might be TRBD1 (5 bases). The V gene's germline CDR1 is ENHRY and CDR2 SYGVKD. CDR3 length: 14 residues. V was shortened by 6 bases and J by 0 bases, with 10 bases between the two germline ends. CDR3 region: CAISARQSTDTQYF. The DNA for the CDR3 is TGTGCCATCAGCGCTAGACAGAGCACAGATACGCAGTATTTT.

The chain combines TRBV9 with TRBJ1-3; 8 positions match TRBD1. The CDR3 sequence is 15 residues long. V was pared by 4 bases and J by 4 bases, with 7 bases of the junction left unmatched. Germline V gene data show CDR1 as SGDLS and CDR2 as YYNGEE. The CDR3 region has the DNA TGTGCCAGCAGCTCCATGGACAGGGACGGAAACACCATATATTTT. As protein: CASSSMDRDGNTIYF. The entire variable domain, with the rest obtained from reference TRBV9 and TRBJ1-3, is as follows: DSGVTQTPKHLITATGQRVTLRCSPRSGDLSVYWYQQSLDQGLQFLIQYYNGEERAKGNILERFSAQQFPDLHSELNLSSLELGDSALYFCASSSMDRDGNTIYFGEGSWLTVV.